The 10 T cell receptor beta chains in this list originate from one sample, sequenced in a study of radiotherapy plus CTLA-4 blockade in lung cancer. Method: immunoSEQ multiplex PCR; TCRdb's copy keeps in-frame clones and lacks some. The sample yields some 37,000 clones, about 73% seen once. Specimen: peripheral blood, collected from a patient treated with radiotherapy plus ipilimumab. All receptors come from a human donor with non-small cell lung cancer who had stable disease on radiotherapy plus ipilimumab.

The chain links TRBV6-6 to TRBJ1-1; a weak D match, TRBD1 (5 bases). V was clipped by 6 bases and J by 6 bases, with 14 bases between them. The CDR3 length is 13 residues. The germline V gene has CDR1 MNHNY and CDR2 SVGAGI (reference sequence). The CDR3 region is CASRQESLSEAFF. The CDR3 coding sequence is TGTGCCAGCAGACAGGAAAGTCTGTCTGAAGCTTTCTTT.

The chain recombines TRBV10-2 with TRBJ1-4; D ambiguous. Trimming took off 0 bases at V and 7 bases at J, with 12 bases between the two ends. Germline V gene lookup returns CDR1 WSHSY and CDR2 SAAADI. This CDR3 has 15 amino acids. CDR3 bases: TGCGCCAGCAGTGAGTCAGGGAGTAGGAGTGAAAAACTGTTTTTT. Protein sequence: CASSESGSRSEKLFF.

This chain uses TRBV7-9 with TRBJ2-5; the D gene is possibly TRBD2 (5 bases). Germline CDR1 and CDR2: SEHNR and FQNEAQ (reference sequence). The V gene lost 8 bases and the J gene lost 5 bases, with 12 bases spanning the gap. The CDR3 spans 12 residues. The CDR3 sequence is CASSIGVETQYF. For the CDR3, the DNA is TGTGCCAGCTCCATCGGGGTGGAGACCCAGTACTTC.

The rearrangement uses TRBV27 and TRBJ2-7; D tentatively fits TRBD1 or TRBD2 (5 bases each). V gave up 10 bases and J gave up 5 bases, with 21 bases separating them. CDR3 length: 14 amino acids. Germline CDR1 and CDR2: MNHEY and SMNVEV (reference sequence). The CDR3 sequence: CAIPTKGTKNEQYV. The CDR3 DNA is TGTGCCATCCCAACGAAAGGGACCAAGAACGAGCAGTACGTC.

The V call is TRBV7-2, the J call TRBJ2-1, with TRBD2 matching 7 bases. The CDR3 is 15 residues long. Germline CDR1 reads SGHTA; CDR2 reads FQGNSA. Trimming removed 0 bases from V and 4 bases from J; junction bases left unmatched: 3. The CDR3 is CASSLAGGRYNEQFF. The DNA of the CDR3 is TGTGCCAGCAGCTTAGCGGGGGGGAGGTACAATGAGCAGTTCTTC.

The chain is built from TRBV2 and TRBJ2-2, with 11 bases that match TRBD2. V lost 6 bases to trimming and J lost 5 bases; unmatched junction nucleotides: 5. The CDR3 spans 15 residues. Looked up from germline, CDR1 is SNHLY and CDR2 is FYNNEI. This CDR3 is CASRPGLAATGELFF. CDR3 nucleotides: TGTGCCAGCAGACCGGGACTAGCGGCGACCGGGGAGCTGTTTTTT. Full variable domain (outside the CDR3, taken from reference TRBV2 and TRBJ2-2): EPEVTQTPSHQVTQMGQEVILRCVPISNHLYFYWYRQILGQKVEFLVSFYNNEISEKSEIFDDQFSVERPDGSNFTLKIRSTKLEDSAMYFCASRPGLAATGELFFGEGSRLTVL.

This chain joins TRBV9 and TRBJ1-2; unclear D gene. The CDR3 totals 15 residues. V gave up 4 bases and J gave up 0 bases, with 13 bases separating them. Germline V gene data show CDR1 as SGDLS and CDR2 as YYNGEE. This CDR3 is CASSQNSNTNYGYTF. CDR3 in DNA: TGTGCCAGCAGCCAGAATAGTAATACTAACTATGGCTACACCTTC.

This chain connects TRBV11-1 to TRBJ1-2, with no clear D. Germline CDR1 and CDR2: SGHAT and FQDESV (reference sequence). V was cut by 4 bases and J by 3 bases, with 9 bases left in between. The length of the CDR3 is 13 residues. CDR3 coding DNA: TGTGCCAGCAGCTCGGACGGGCACTATGGCTACACCTTC. Its protein product is CASSSDGHYGYTF.

V and J are TRBV6-1 and TRBJ1-5; TRBD1 might be the D (5 bases). Trimming took 8 bases from V and 7 from J, leaving 12 bases between them. Germline CDR1 and CDR2: MNHNS and SASEGT. There are 12 residues in the CDR3. CDR3 nucleotides: TGTGCCAGCGGCCGGGGGGACCAGCCCCAGCATTTT. Translated: CASGRGDQPQHF.

This rearrangement joins TRBV5-1 to TRBJ2-1; TRBD1 matches 8 bases. This CDR3 spans 13 amino acids. Germline CDR1 SGHRS, CDR2 YFSETQ. J gave up 8 bases and V 5 bases, and 6 bases lay outside the gene matches. CDR3 nucleotide sequence: TGCGCCAGCAGAGACCCAGGGGGCGATGAGCAGTTCTTC. Translating gives CASRDPGGDEQFF.